The next 18 T cell receptor beta chains were all read from a single sample in a study of identical twins. One entry per CDR3 protein results from TCRdb running MiXCR on the 5' RACE reads. The table has approximately 94,000 distinct CDR3 sequences, roughly 6% seen once. Material: memory T cells sorted from blood. All receptors derive from a woman between 50 and 59 years old in good health.

A few counts support this clonotype. The CDR3 nucleotides read TGTGCCACCAGTGATGGAGGGGTCGGGGGCTACACCTTC. This translates into CATSDGGVGGYTF. The V gene is TRBV24-1, the J gene TRBJ1-2; a weak D match, TRBD1 (5 bases). The CDR3 covers 13 residues. Germline V gene lookup returns CDR1 KGHDR and CDR2 SFDVKD. Trimming removed 3 bases from V and 8 bases from J, with 12 bases in between.

This chain uses TRBV20-1 with TRBJ1-2; D remains unclear. Germline loops: CDR1 DFQATT, CDR2 SNEGSKA (reference sequence). Trimming took off 2 bases at V and 6 bases at J, with 16 bases between the two ends. The CDR3 sequence is 14 residues long. CDR3 in amino acids: CSARRAGIMDGYTF. In nucleotides, the CDR3 is TGCAGTGCTAGAAGGGCAGGAATTATGGATGGCTACACCTTC.

In its sample, this clonotype was seen a few times. The chain has TRBV12-5 and TRBJ2-7; the match to TRBD2 covers 7 bases. The CDR3 totals 16 residues. CDR1 is LGHNT and CDR2 is FRNRAP in the germline V gene. Trimming cost V 0 bases and J 6 bases; bases outside gene matches: 11. CDR3 coding DNA: TGTGCTAGTGGTTTGGTATTAGAAGCGGGATGGCTCGAGCAGTACTTC. This translates into CASGLVLEAGWLEQYF.

In this sample, this clonotype turned up many times. The genes are TRBV7-9 and TRBJ1-3; D unclear. This CDR3 region has 12 residues. From germline, CDR1 is SEHNR and CDR2 FQNEAQ (reference sequence). Trimming left V 5 bases short and J 4 bases short, with 6 bases between. CDR3 DNA sequence: TGTGCCAGCAGCCTACAAGGAAACACCATATATTTT. It specifies CASSLQGNTIYF. The variable domain in full, completed from reference TRBV7-9 and TRBJ1-3, reads DTGVSQNPRHKITKRGQNVTFRCDPISEHNRLYWYRQTLGQGPEFLTYFQNEAQLEKSRLLSDRFSAERPKGSFSTLEIQRTEQGDSAMYLCASSLQGNTIYFGEGSWLTVV.

In this sample, this clonotype turned up many times. V is TRBV5-1 and J is TRBJ1-2; no clear D. The CDR3 extends over 13 amino acids. Trimming took 1 base from V and 1 from J, leaving 5 bases between them. Looked up from germline, CDR1 is SGHRS and CDR2 is YFSETQ. The CDR3 loop reads CASSLSSNYGYTF. The CDR3, as DNA: TGCGCCAGCAGCTTGTCCAGTAACTATGGCTACACCTTC.

V usage is TRBV5-6 and J usage is TRBJ1-2, with D unclear. V gave up 0 bases and J gave up 8 bases, with 8 bases separating them. Germline lookup yields CDR1 SGHDT and CDR2 YYEEEE. This CDR3 has 12 amino acids. CDR3 nucleotide sequence: TGTGCCAGCAGCTTGGCCATGGAGGGCTACACCTTC. Protein product: CASSLAMEGYTF.

This clonotype was counted many times. The V call is TRBV6-1, the J call TRBJ1-6; D perhaps matches TRBD1 (5 bases). Germline V gene sequence: CDR1 MNHNS, CDR2 SASEGT. The CDR3 covers 15 residues. The V gene lost 4 bases and the J gene lost 7 bases, with 14 bases spanning the gap. DNA for the CDR3: TGTGCCAGCAGTGGGCTGGGGGGAGGCAATTCACCCCTCCACTTT. It encodes CASSGLGGGNSPLHF.

This clonotype was counted ten times or more. The J gene is TRBJ2-7, the V gene TRBV14; D is uncertain. Germline V lookup: CDR1 SGHDN, CDR2 FVKESK. V gave up 1 base and J gave up 4 bases, with 5 bases separating them. CDR3 length equals 12 residues. CDR3 in DNA: TGTGCCAGCAGCCAAGGCCAGTACGAGCAGTACTTC. Protein: CASSQGQYEQYF.

Many counts were recorded for this clonotype. This sequence joins TRBV30 and TRBJ2-7, with 8 bases fitting TRBD1. The junction had 5 bases not matched to a gene; V was cut back by 4 bases and J by 0 bases. Germline lookup yields CDR1 GTSNPN and CDR2 SVGIG (reference sequence). The CDR3 sequence is 14 residues long. CDR3 amino acids: CAWNTGGSSYEQYF. The CDR3 DNA follows: TGTGCCTGGAATACAGGGGGGAGCTCCTACGAGCAGTACTTC.

The sample holds many counts of this clonotype. V usage is TRBV7-2 and J usage is TRBJ2-1; tentative D call: TRBD2 (6 bases). The CDR3 has 15 amino acids. Trimming removed 5 bases at V and 5 bases at J, with 16 bases between. Germline V gives CDR1 SGHTA, CDR2 FQGNSA. The CDR3 DNA is TGTGCCAGCAGCCGCGGGACTGTACCGGACAATGAGCAGTTCTTC. Translated: CASSRGTVPDNEQFF.

This clonotype has at least ten counts. The chain has TRBV4-1 and TRBJ2-1, with 7 bases lining up with TRBD1. Unmatched junction bases numbered 10, after V lost 1 base and J lost 4 bases. Germline V lookup: CDR1 MGHRA, CDR2 YSYEKL. CDR3 length: 17 amino acids. The chain's CDR3 is CASSQVFPGTVYNEQFF. The CDR3 DNA reads as TGCGCCAGCAGCCAAGTCTTCCCCGGGACAGTTTACAATGAGCAGTTCTTC.

The sample holds many counts of this clonotype. The chain has TRBV5-6 and TRBJ2-1; 7 positions match TRBD2. Germline CDR1 is SGHDT and CDR2 is YYEEEE. The CDR3 is 13 residues long. V gave up 6 bases and J gave up 7 bases; unmatched junction bases: 7. The CDR3 sequence: CASTNWRGNEQFF. CDR3 coding DNA: TGTGCCAGCACCAACTGGCGGGGGAATGAGCAGTTCTTC.

This chain joins TRBV6-2 or TRBV6-3 and TRBJ2-5; possible D gene TRBD2, 7 bases. V lost 8 bases, J lost 2 bases, and 9 bases lay in between. CDR3 length equals 12 residues. Per the germline V gene, CDR1 is MNHEY and CDR2 is SVGEGT. The CDR3 region is CASGRGQETQYF. Written as DNA, the CDR3 is TGTGCCAGCGGGAGGGGGCAAGAGACCCAGTACTTC.

In this sample, this clonotype turned up many times. V is TRBV12-3 or TRBV12-4 and J is TRBJ1-2; D perhaps matches TRBD1 (5 bases). The CDR3 consists of 15 residues. V was cut by 5 bases and J by 8 bases, with 21 bases left in between. CDR3 sequence reads: CASSETSTGLDGYTF. The CDR3 DNA reads TGTGCCAGCAGTGAAACCTCGACGGGGCTAGACGGCTACACCTTC.

The chain carries TRBV7-8 and TRBJ2-3, with 13 bases aligning to TRBD2. The germline V gene encodes CDR1 SGHVS and CDR2 FQNEAQ. This CDR3 is 17 amino acids long. V lost 3 bases to trimming and J lost 6 bases; unmatched junction nucleotides: 9. This CDR3 reads CASSLGTLTSGGDTQYF. DNA of the CDR3: TGTGCCAGCAGCTTGGGTACTCTGACTAGCGGGGGGGATACGCAGTATTTT.

This clonotype was detected ten times or more. The genes are TRBV19 and TRBJ1-5, with 7 bases lining up with TRBD1. Germline assignment: CDR1 LNHDA and CDR2 SQIVND (reference sequence). The CDR3 consists of 15 residues. After removal of 8 bases from V and 4 bases from J, the junction contained 11 bases not matched to a gene. The CDR3 loop is CASDADDRVNQPQHF. The CDR3 DNA sequence: TGTGCCAGTGACGCCGACGACAGGGTAAATCAGCCCCAGCATTTT.

This clonotype was observed many times. J is TRBJ1-2 and V is TRBV12-3 or TRBV12-4; D is uncertain. V gave up 3 bases and J gave up 2 bases, with 10 bases separating them. The CDR3 totals 14 residues. For the CDR3, the DNA is TGTGCCAGCAGTTTTAGGTCAAGCAACTATGGCTACACCTTC. It specifies CASSFRSSNYGYTF.

CDR3 nucleotide sequence: TGCGCCAGCAGTCAAAAGCGAACCGGGACTAGCGGGAGGGCCGGGGATACGCAGTATTTT. Translation gives CASSQKRTGTSGRAGDTQYF. The rearrangement links TRBV23-1 to TRBJ2-3; 16 bases are shared with TRBD2. TRBV23-1 is an ORF, and what it does is uncertain. The CDR3 runs to 20 residues. V shed 2 bases and J 6 bases; nucleotides not matched to a gene: 14.